Shown below are 23 T cell receptor beta chains from a single sample sequenced in a study of response to subunit inactivated influenza vaccine. A single record per CDR3 protein comes from TCRdb applying MiXCR to the RT-PCR reads. Here the sample spans more than 450,000 distinct CDR3 sequences, around 8% being singletons. Sequenced material: PBMCs from blood, taken less than 30 months after vaccination. All receptors come from a man aged 50-75 years who received an inactivated influenza vaccine.

The chain links TRBV20-1 to TRBJ2-5; the match to TRBD1 covers 10 bases. Trimming removed 5 bases from V and 4 bases from J; junction bases left unmatched: 10. CDR1 and CDR2 (germline): DFQATT, SNEGSKA (reference sequence). The CDR3 contains 15 residues. DNA for the CDR3: TGCAGTGCTCATTCTGTCGGACAGGGGGGAGAGACCCAGTACTTC. This sequence encodes CSAHSVGQGGETQYF.

The chain couples TRBV7-8 to TRBJ1-5; D gene ambiguous. The CDR3 consists of 12 residues. Deletions cut 5 bases from V and 4 bases from J, with 6 bases between. Germline CDR1 is SGHVS and CDR2 is FQNEAQ. This CDR3 is CASSVENQPQHF. The CDR3, as DNA: TGTGCCAGCAGCGTAGAAAATCAGCCCCAGCATTTT.

This chain joins TRBV20-1 and TRBJ1-2; D might be TRBD1 (6 bases). This CDR3 is built from 14 residues. Per the germline V gene, CDR1 is DFQATT and CDR2 is SNEGSKA (reference sequence). V was trimmed by 0 bases and J by 6 bases, leaving 14 bases between them. The CDR3 nucleotides read TGCAGTGCTAGAGATATGGGGGCGCTGGATGGCTACACCTTC. This codes for CSARDMGALDGYTF.

This clonotype was seen ten or more times. The V and J genes are TRBV6-1 and TRBJ1-5; TRBD1 agrees at 7 bases. The length of the CDR3 is 16 residues. Germline assignment: CDR1 MNHNS and CDR2 SASEGT. The ends lost 2 bases at V and 2 bases at J; junction bases unmatched: 6. The CDR3 nucleotides are TGTGCCAGCAGTGAACCGACAGGGATGGGCAATCAGCCCCAGCATTTT. It encodes CASSEPTGMGNQPQHF.

V usage is TRBV2 and J usage is TRBJ2-3, with TRBD2 identical over 10 bases. V shed 7 bases and J 6 bases; nucleotides not matched to a gene: 7. Germline CDR1 is SNHLY and CDR2 is FYNNEI. This CDR3 has 14 amino acids. In DNA form, the CDR3 reads TGTGCCAGCAAACGGACTAGCGGTCCCGATACGCAGTATTTT. Protein sequence: CASKRTSGPDTQYF.

The sample holds a few counts of this clonotype. The rearrangement links TRBV29-1 to TRBJ2-3; TRBD2 aligns across 16 bases. Trimming at V came to 5 bases and at J to 2 bases, leaving 16 bases not matched to a gene. The CDR3 runs 20 residues. Germline V gene lookup returns CDR1 SQVTM and CDR2 ANQGSEA. CDR3: CSVKTGTSGRVPLLTDTQYF. CDR3 nucleotides: TGCAGCGTTAAAACCGGGACTAGCGGGAGGGTCCCACTCCTCACAGATACGCAGTATTTT.

This clonotype has at least ten counts. This chain's CDR3 is CASSSSDRGTEAFF. DNA of the CDR3: TGCGCCAGCAGCTCTTCGGACAGGGGTACTGAAGCTTTCTTT. The chain employs TRBV5-1 and TRBJ1-1; 9 nucleotides line up with TRBD1. CDR1 SGHRS and CDR2 YFSETQ come from the germline V gene. The CDR3 is made up of 14 amino acids. V shed 3 bases and J 5 bases; nucleotides not matched to a gene: 5.

The table lists this clonotype with many counts. The CDR3 DNA reads TGCAGCGTTGAAGAGCGACAACGGGGGCATGAGCAGTTCTTC. Translated, it gives CSVEERQRGHEQFF. This sequence joins TRBV29-1 and TRBJ2-1; the D gene could be TRBD1 or TRBD2 (6 bases each). Trimming cost V 0 bases and J 8 bases, with 14 bases left between them. The V gene's germline CDR1 is SQVTM and CDR2 ANQGSEA. The CDR3 sequence is 14 residues long.

This clonotype occurred many times. The chain joins TRBV3-1 to TRBJ2-5; D call uncertain. CDR3 length: 14 amino acids. The germline V gene has CDR1 LGHDT and CDR2 YNNKEL (reference sequence). Trimming took 4 bases from V and 0 from J, leaving 9 bases between them. Here the CDR3 reads CASSPRPDQETQYF. The CDR3 DNA sequence: TGTGCCAGCAGCCCCCGCCCGGACCAAGAGACCCAGTACTTC.

This clonotype was detected many times. The chain joins TRBV4-1 to TRBJ1-2; the match to TRBD1 covers 7 bases. Germline trimming cut 3 bases from V and 6 bases from J; bases unmatched to any gene: 10. The germline gives CDR1 MGHRA, CDR2 YSYEKL. This CDR3 comprises 15 residues. The CDR3 loop reads CASSQGRGGSHGYTF. The CDR3, as DNA: TGCGCCAGCAGCCAGGGCCGAGGGGGCTCCCATGGCTACACCTTC.

The chain has TRBV10-3 and TRBJ2-5; D is unresolved. Germline-derived CDR1 and CDR2 are ENHRY and SYGVKD. V was shortened by 1 base and J by 5 bases, with 11 bases between the two germline ends. This CDR3 is built from 14 residues. CDR3 bases: TGTGCCATCAGTGAGTTGGGGTCCTCGGAGACCCAGTACTTC. It specifies CAISELGSSETQYF.

In its sample, this clonotype was seen a few times. V gene TRBV12-3 or TRBV12-4 combines with J gene TRBJ2-3; D could derive from TRBD1 or TRBD2 (6 bases each). The CDR3 runs to 14 residues. V lost 1 base and J 7 bases, leaving 12 bases between the germline ends. The chain's CDR3 is CASSLVTGDNTQYF. Here the CDR3 DNA reads TGTGCCAGCAGTTTAGTGACGGGGGACAATACGCAGTATTTT.

The sample holds many counts of this clonotype. V usage is TRBV27 and J usage is TRBJ1-3, with a weak D call TRBD1 (6 bases). Trimming took off 5 bases at V and 4 bases at J, with 15 bases between the two ends. Germline V gives CDR1 MNHEY, CDR2 SMNVEV (reference sequence). The length of the CDR3 is 15 residues. CDR3: CASSQRGARGNTIYF. CDR3 DNA sequence: TGTGCCAGCAGTCAGCGGGGGGCGCGCGGAAACACCATATATTTT.

This clonotype was found many times. The V gene is TRBV12-3 or TRBV12-4, the J gene TRBJ1-2; maybe TRBD1 (6 bases). The germline V and J ends were trimmed by 3 bases and 6 bases, with 14 bases remaining between them. CDR3 size: 14 residues. The DNA of the CDR3 is TGTGCCAGCAGTTTCTCAGGACAGAAGCATGGCTACACCTTC. Translation: CASSFSGQKHGYTF.

The rearrangement uses TRBV28 and TRBJ2-1; 7 nucleotides match TRBD2. CDR1 and CDR2 from the germline V gene are MDHEN and SYDVKM. The V and J ends lost 7 bases and 3 bases, in that order; junction bases with no gene match: 6. CDR3 length equals 14 residues. CDR3: CASKSASGYNEQFF. DNA for the CDR3: TGTGCCAGCAAGTCGGCTAGCGGCTACAATGAGCAGTTCTTC.

This clonotype has ten or more counts. The rearrangement links TRBV7-8 to TRBJ2-3; 8 bases map to TRBD2. Germline lookup yields CDR1 SGHVS and CDR2 FQNEAQ. The junction had 3 bases not matched to a gene; V was cut back by 3 bases and J by 1 base. The CDR3 has 15 amino acids. CDR3 in amino acids: CASSLGLGGTDTQYF. The CDR3 DNA sequence: TGTGCCAGCAGCTTGGGACTAGGGGGCACAGATACGCAGTATTTT.

The genes are TRBV28 and TRBJ2-3; D perhaps matches TRBD1 (5 bases). Germline V gene lookup returns CDR1 MDHEN and CDR2 SYDVKM. V shed 7 bases and J shed 4 bases, with 12 bases lying between them. The CDR3 consists of 13 residues. In nucleotides, the CDR3 is TGTGCCAGCATGGTCAGGGTGCCAGATACGCAGTATTTT. Protein product: CASMVRVPDTQYF. Drawing the rest from reference TRBV28 and TRBJ2-3, the complete variable domain is DVKVTQSSRYLVKRTGEKVFLECVQDMDHENMFWYRQDPGLGLRLIYFSYDVKMKEKGDIPEGYSVSREKKERFSLILESASTNQTSMYLCASMVRVPDTQYFGPGTRLTVL.

This clonotype came up a few times. This sequence joins TRBV7-8 and TRBJ2-1; D unclear. From germline, CDR1 is SGHVS and CDR2 FQNEAQ. V gave up 5 bases and J gave up 2 bases, with 16 bases separating them. This CDR3 spans 16 amino acids. CDR3 in amino acids: CASSPVRVRAYNEQFF. The DNA for the CDR3 is TGTGCCAGCAGCCCAGTGCGCGTCAGAGCCTACAATGAGCAGTTCTTC.

J is TRBJ2-7 and V is TRBV30, with 8 bases aligning to TRBD2. Germline assignment: CDR1 GTSNPN and CDR2 SVGIG (reference sequence). This CDR3 has 15 amino acids. Losses at the gene ends were 1 base for V and 2 bases for J; bases not matched to a gene: 7. CDR3: CAWSAQRGGPYEQYF. The CDR3 nucleotides are TGTGCCTGGAGTGCCCAACGGGGGGGCCCCTACGAGCAGTACTTC.

Ten or more counts support this clonotype. The genes are TRBV30 and TRBJ2-1; D unresolved. The CDR3 length is 13 residues. V was cut by 4 bases and J by 4 bases, with 11 bases left in between. Germline V gene data show CDR1 as GTSNPN and CDR2 as SVGIG (reference sequence). The chain's CDR3 is CAWKFGSYNEQFF. As DNA, the CDR3 is TGTGCCTGGAAGTTCGGGTCTTACAATGAGCAGTTCTTC.

This clonotype was seen many times. The gene calls are TRBV6-5 and TRBJ2-6, with no clear D. This CDR3 has 18 amino acids. V was pared by 2 bases and J by 0 bases, with 14 bases between. Germline CDR1 is MNHEY and CDR2 is SVGAGI. The CDR3 DNA is TGTGCCAGCAGTTACGGCGGAGAGCTAAGCTCTGGGGCCAACGTCCTGACTTTC. It codes for CASSYGGELSSGANVLTF.

The chain is built from TRBV5-1 and TRBJ1-3; no reliable D call. In germline, CDR1 is SGHRS, CDR2 YFSETQ. The CDR3 contains 15 residues. Deletions cut 4 bases from V and 0 bases from J, with 11 bases between. The CDR3 nucleotides are TGCGCCAGCAGCCCAACAGCGATCTCTGGAAACACCATATATTTT. Its translation is CASSPTAISGNTIYF.

A word on this clonotype: A much larger clone sits a single nucleotide away, making a read error possible. The chain combines TRBV5-1 with TRBJ2-2; a weak D match, TRBD1 (6 bases). V was cut by 3 bases and J by 6 bases, with 9 bases left in between. CDR3 length: 13 amino acids. Germline V gives CDR1 SGHRS, CDR2 YFSETQ. The chain's CDR3 is CASSWGHSGELFF. CDR3 nucleotide sequence: TGCGCCAGCAGCTGGGGACACTCCGGGGAGCTGTTTTTT.